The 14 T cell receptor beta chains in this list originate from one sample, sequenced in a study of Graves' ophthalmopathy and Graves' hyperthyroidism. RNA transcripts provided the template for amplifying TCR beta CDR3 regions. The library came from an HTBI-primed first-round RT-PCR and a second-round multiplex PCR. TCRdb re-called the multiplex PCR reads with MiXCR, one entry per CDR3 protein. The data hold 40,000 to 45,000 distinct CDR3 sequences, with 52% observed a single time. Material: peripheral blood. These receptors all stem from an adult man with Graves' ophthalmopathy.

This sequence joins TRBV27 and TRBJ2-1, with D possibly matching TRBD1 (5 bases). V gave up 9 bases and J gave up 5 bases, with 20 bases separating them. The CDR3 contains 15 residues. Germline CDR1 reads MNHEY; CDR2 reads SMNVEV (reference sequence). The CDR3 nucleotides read TGTGCCAGTACCCACCGAGACAGATTAGACAATGAGCAGTTCTTC. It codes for CASTHRDRLDNEQFF.

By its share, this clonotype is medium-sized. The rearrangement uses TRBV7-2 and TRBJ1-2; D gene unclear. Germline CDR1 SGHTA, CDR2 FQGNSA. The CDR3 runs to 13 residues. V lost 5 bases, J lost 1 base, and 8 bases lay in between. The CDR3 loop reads CASSRTVNYGYTF. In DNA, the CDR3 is TGTGCCAGCAGCCGCACAGTTAACTATGGCTACACCTTC.

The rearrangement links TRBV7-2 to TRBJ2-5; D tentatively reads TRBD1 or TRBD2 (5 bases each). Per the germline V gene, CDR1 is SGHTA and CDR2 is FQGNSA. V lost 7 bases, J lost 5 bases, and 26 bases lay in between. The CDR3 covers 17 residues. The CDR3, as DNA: TGTGCCAGCACCCCGTCGCCGGGATTCGGGACGAAGGAGACCCAGTACTTC. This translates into CASTPSPGFGTKETQYF.

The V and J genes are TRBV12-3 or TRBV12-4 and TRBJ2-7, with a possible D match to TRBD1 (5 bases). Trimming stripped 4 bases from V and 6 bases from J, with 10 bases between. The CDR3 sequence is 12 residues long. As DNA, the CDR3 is TGTGCCAGCAGTTGGGGCGATCTCGAGCAGTACTTC. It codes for CASSWGDLEQYF.

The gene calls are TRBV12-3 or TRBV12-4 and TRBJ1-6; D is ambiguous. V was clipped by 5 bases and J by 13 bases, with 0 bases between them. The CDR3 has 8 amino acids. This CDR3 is CASSPLHF. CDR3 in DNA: TGTGCCAGCAGTCCCCTCCACTTT.

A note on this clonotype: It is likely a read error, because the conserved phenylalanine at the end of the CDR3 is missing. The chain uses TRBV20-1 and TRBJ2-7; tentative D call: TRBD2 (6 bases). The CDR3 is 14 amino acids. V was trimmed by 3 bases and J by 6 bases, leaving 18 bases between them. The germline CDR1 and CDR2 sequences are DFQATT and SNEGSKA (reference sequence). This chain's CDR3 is CSASGSGLACEQYY. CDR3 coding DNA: TGCAGTGCTAGTGGGAGCGGGCTTGCCTGCGAGCAGTACTAC.

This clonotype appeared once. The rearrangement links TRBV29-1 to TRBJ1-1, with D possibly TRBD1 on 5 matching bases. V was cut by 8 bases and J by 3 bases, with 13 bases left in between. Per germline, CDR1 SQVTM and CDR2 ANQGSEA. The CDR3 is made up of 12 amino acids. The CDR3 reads CSYRGKDTEAFF. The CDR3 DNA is TGCAGCTATCGGGGGAAGGACACTGAAGCTTTCTTT.

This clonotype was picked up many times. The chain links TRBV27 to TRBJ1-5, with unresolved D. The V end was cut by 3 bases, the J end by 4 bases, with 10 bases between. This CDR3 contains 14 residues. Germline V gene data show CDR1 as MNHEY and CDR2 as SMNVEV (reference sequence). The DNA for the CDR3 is TGTGCCAGCAGTTTGTTTCTGGGGAATCAGCCCCAGCATTTT. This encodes CASSLFLGNQPQHF.

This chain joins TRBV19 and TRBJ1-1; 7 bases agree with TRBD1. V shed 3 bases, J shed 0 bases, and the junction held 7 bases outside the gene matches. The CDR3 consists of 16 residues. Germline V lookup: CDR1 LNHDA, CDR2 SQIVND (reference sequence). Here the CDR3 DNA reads TGTGCCAGTAGTATGGACACAACAGGGGTGAACACTGAAGCTTTCTTT. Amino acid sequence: CASSMDTTGVNTEAFF. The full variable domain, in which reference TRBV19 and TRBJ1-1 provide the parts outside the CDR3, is DGGITQSPKYLFRKEGQNVTLSCEQNLNHDAMYWYRQDPGQGLRLIYYSQIVNDFQKGDIAEGYSVSREKKESFPLTVTSAQKNPTAFYLCASSMDTTGVNTEAFFGQGTRLTVV.

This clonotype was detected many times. The CDR3 region has the DNA TGTGCCAGCAGCTTGGGGGGACTAGCGGGGGGGGGGCAAGAGACCCAGTACTTC. Its translation: CASSLGGLAGGGQETQYF. The rearrangement links TRBV7-2 to TRBJ2-5; TRBD2 aligns across 16 bases. The CDR3 totals 18 residues. Germline trimming cut 3 bases from V and 2 bases from J; bases unmatched to any gene: 6. Germline CDR1 SGHTA, CDR2 FQGNSA. Complete variable domain (other parts from reference TRBV7-2 and TRBJ2-5): GAGVSQSPSNKVTEKGKDVELRCDPISGHTALYWYRQSLGQGLEFLIYFQGNSAPDKSGLPSDRFSAERTGGSVSTLTIQRTQQEDSAVYLCASSLGGLAGGGQETQYFGPGTRLLVL.

As DNA, the CDR3 is TGTGCCACCAGCAGAGATATAGCCCCCTCCTACAATGAGCAGTTCTTC. The encoded protein is CATSRDIAPSYNEQFF. V usage is TRBV15 and J usage is TRBJ2-1; D uncertain. Looked up from germline, CDR1 is LNHNV and CDR2 is YYDKDF (reference sequence). The CDR3 spans 16 residues. Between the trimmed V and J ends, which lost 0 bases and 0 bases, there was a span of 9 bases.

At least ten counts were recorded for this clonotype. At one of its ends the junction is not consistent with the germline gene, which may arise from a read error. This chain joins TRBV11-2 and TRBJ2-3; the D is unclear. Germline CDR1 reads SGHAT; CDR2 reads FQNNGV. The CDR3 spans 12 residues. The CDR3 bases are TGTGCCACCAGCTCTCTCACAGATACGCAGTATTTT. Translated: CATSSLTDTQYF.

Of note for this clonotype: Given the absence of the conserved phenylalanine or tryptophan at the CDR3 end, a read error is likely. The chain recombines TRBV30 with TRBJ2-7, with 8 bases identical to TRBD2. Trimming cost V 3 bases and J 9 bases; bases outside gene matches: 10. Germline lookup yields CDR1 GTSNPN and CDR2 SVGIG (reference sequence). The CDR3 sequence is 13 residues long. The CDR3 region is CAWRQRGNGVQYL. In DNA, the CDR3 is TGTGCCTGGAGGCAGCGGGGGAATGGCGTGCAGTACCTC.

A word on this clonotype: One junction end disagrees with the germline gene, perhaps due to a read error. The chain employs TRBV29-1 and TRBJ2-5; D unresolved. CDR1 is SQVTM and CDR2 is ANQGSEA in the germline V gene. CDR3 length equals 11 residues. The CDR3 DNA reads TGCAGCGTTGACCCTCAAGAGTCCCAGTGCTTC. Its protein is CSVDPQESQCF.